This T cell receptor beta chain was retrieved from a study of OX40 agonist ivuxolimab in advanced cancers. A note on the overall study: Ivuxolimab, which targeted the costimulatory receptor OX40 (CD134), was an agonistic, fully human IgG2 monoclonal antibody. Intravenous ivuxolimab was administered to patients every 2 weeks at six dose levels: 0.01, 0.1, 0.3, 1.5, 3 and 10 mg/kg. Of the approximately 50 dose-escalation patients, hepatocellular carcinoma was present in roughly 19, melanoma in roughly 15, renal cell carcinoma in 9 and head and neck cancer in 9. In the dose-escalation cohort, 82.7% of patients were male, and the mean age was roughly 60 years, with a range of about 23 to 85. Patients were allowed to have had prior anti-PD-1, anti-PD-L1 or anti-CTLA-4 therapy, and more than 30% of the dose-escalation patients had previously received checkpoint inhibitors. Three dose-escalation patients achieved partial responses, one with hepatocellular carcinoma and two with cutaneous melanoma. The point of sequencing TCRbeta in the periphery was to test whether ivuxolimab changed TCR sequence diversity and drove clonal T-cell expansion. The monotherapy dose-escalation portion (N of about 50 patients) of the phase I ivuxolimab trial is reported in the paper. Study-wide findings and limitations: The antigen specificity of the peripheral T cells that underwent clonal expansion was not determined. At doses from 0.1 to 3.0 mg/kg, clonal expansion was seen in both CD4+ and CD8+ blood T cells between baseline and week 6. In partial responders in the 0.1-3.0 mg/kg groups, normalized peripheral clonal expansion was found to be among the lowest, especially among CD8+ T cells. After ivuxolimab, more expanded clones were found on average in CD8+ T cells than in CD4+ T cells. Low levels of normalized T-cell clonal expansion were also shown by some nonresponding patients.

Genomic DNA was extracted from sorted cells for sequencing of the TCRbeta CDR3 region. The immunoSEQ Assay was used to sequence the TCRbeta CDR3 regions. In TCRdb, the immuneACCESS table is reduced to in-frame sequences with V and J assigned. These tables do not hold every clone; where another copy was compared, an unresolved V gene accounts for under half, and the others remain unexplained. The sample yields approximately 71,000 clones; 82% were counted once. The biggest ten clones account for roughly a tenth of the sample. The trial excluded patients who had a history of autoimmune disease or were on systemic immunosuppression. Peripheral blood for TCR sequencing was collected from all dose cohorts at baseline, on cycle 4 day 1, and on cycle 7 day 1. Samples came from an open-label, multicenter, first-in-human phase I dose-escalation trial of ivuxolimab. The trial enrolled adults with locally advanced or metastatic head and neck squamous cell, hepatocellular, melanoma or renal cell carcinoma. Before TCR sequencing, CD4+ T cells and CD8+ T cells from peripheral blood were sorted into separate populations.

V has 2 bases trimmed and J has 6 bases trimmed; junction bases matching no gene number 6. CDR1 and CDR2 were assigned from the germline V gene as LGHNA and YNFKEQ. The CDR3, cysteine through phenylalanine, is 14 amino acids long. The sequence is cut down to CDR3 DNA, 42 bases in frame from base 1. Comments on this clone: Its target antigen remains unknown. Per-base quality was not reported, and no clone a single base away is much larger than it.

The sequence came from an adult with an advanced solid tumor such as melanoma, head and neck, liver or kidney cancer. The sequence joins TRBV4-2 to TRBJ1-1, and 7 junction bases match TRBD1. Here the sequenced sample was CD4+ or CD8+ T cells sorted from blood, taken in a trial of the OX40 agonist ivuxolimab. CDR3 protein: CASSQQQDRPEAFF. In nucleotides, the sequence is TGTGCCAGCAGCCAACAGCAGGACAGGCCTGAAGCTTTCTTT.